The 30 T cell receptor beta chains listed next were all sequenced from one sample in a study of cytomegalovirus exposure and HLA in healthy donors. Use of 60 Vbeta and 13 Jbeta primers characterized the PCR. The protocol was immunoSEQ multiplex PCR, while the TCRdb copy is restricted to in-frame clones and leaves out a portion. The sample contains approximately 140,000 clones, around 67% of which appear only once. Sequencing used PBMCs. The receptors derive from a woman aged 18-30 years in good health and CMV-seronegative.

This clone has a handful of counts. This sequence joins TRBV6-5 and TRBJ2-1, with D possibly matching TRBD2 (6 bases). Trimming shortened V by 3 bases and J by 6 bases, and 18 bases separated the two germline ends. The CDR3 spans 16 residues. CDR1 is MNHEY, CDR2 SVGAGI, per germline. The CDR3 nucleotides are TGTGCCAGCAGTTATAGCGGTGATTCTGGGCGCAATGAGCAGTTCTTC. Amino acids: CASSYSGDSGRNEQFF.

The J gene is TRBJ2-1, the V gene TRBV6-5, with 11 bases that match TRBD1. The CDR3 extends over 14 amino acids. Losses at the gene ends were 7 bases for V and 7 bases for J; bases not matched to a gene: 6. Per the germline V gene, CDR1 is MNHEY and CDR2 is SVGAGI. The CDR3 sequence: CASTYGTGGNEQFF. As DNA, the CDR3 is TGTGCCAGCACCTACGGGACAGGGGGGAATGAGCAGTTCTTC.

The chain links TRBV29-1 to TRBJ1-5; TRBD1 is a possible D gene (6 bases). The V end was cut by 5 bases, the J end by 4 bases, with 12 bases between. Germline-derived CDR1 and CDR2 are SQVTM and ANQGSEA. This CDR3 region has 13 residues. The CDR3 protein is CSVSWDINQPQHF. CDR3 DNA: TGCAGCGTTTCCTGGGACATAAATCAGCCCCAGCATTTT.

The chain is built from TRBV6-5 and TRBJ2-3; 8 bases map to TRBD2. Germline values: CDR1 MNHEY, CDR2 SVGAGI. This CDR3 has 16 residues. V dropped 2 bases and J dropped 2; count of bases not matched to a gene: 6. The CDR3 nucleotides are TGTGCCAGCAGTTACCGGCGACTAGCGCCCACAGATACGCAGTATTTT. The encoded protein is CASSYRRLAPTDTQYF.

The chain couples TRBV9 to TRBJ2-6; D not certain. Trimming removed 3 bases from V and 0 bases from J, with 4 bases in between. From germline, CDR1 is SGDLS and CDR2 YYNGEE. This CDR3 has 14 residues. CDR3 loop: CASSGLSGANVLTF. DNA for the CDR3: TGTGCCAGCAGCGGGCTCTCTGGGGCCAACGTCCTGACTTTC.

The V call is TRBV18, the J call TRBJ2-6, with D perhaps TRBD2 (6 bases). V shed 2 bases and J shed 0 bases, with 11 bases lying between them. Germline CDR1 KGHSH, CDR2 LQKENI. The CDR3 runs 17 residues. As DNA, the CDR3 is TGTGCCAGCTCACCAGGGCCGGACTACTCTGGGGCCAACGTCCTGACTTTC. Its protein product is CASSPGPDYSGANVLTF.

The V and J genes are TRBV5-6 and TRBJ2-5; TRBD1 agrees at 10 bases. V lost 0 bases, J lost 5 bases, and 1 base stayed unmatched. The CDR3 consists of 14 residues. Germline V CDR1 and CDR2: SGHDT, YYEEEE. The chain's CDR3 is CASSLVGQGETQYF. In nucleotides, the CDR3 is TGTGCCAGCAGCTTGGTGGGACAGGGGGAGACCCAGTACTTC.

The V and J genes are TRBV6-1 and TRBJ2-7, with a possible D match to TRBD2 (6 bases). Germline V lookup: CDR1 MNHNS, CDR2 SASEGT. Between the trimmed V and J ends, which lost 5 bases and 4 bases, there was a span of 15 bases. The length of the CDR3 is 14 residues. The chain's CDR3 is CASSLSGGNYEQYF. For the CDR3, the DNA is TGTGCCAGCAGTCTCTCAGGAGGGAATTACGAGCAGTACTTC.

In its sample, this clone was seen once. The V call is TRBV4-1, the J call TRBJ2-3; TRBD1 might be the D (6 bases). V gave up 0 bases and J gave up 8 bases, with 21 bases separating them. Germline V gives CDR1 MGHRA, CDR2 YSYEKL. The CDR3 totals 17 residues. This CDR3 reads CASSQDMDSSHLSTQYF. In nucleotides, the CDR3 is TGCGCCAGCAGCCAAGATATGGACAGTTCCCACCTCAGTACGCAGTATTTT.

The chain recombines TRBV11-3 with TRBJ2-2; possibly TRBD1 for D (6 bases). Germline CDR1 and CDR2: SGHNT and YENEEA. The ends were cut back, 6 bases at V and 1 base at J, with 6 bases in the middle. This CDR3 region has 13 residues. CDR3 loop: CASRQGNTGELFF. In nucleotides, the CDR3 is TGTGCCAGCAGACAGGGGAACACCGGGGAGCTGTTTTTT.

CDR3 protein: CASSFDTKNIQYF. CDR3 DNA sequence: TGTGCCAGCAGTTTCGACACCAAAAACATTCAGTACTTC. The chain links TRBV27 to TRBJ2-4, with D unclear. The CDR3 extends over 13 amino acids. The germline V gene has CDR1 MNHEY and CDR2 SMNVEV (reference sequence). Trimming removed 3 bases at V and 2 bases at J, with 5 bases between.

This clone was picked up a small number of times. The rearrangement joins TRBV14 to TRBJ2-2; D gene unclear. The germline V and J ends were trimmed by 5 bases and 1 base, with 17 bases remaining between them. Looked up from germline, CDR1 is SGHDN and CDR2 is FVKESK. The CDR3 extends over 17 amino acids. In DNA, the CDR3 is TGTGCCAGCAGCTACTCTGTGACACCGAAGAACACCGGGGAGCTGTTTTTT. Translated: CASSYSVTPKNTGELFF.

This clone came up a few times. The V gene is TRBV7-3, the J gene TRBJ2-3, with 12 bases aligning to TRBD2. The CDR3 loop spans 17 amino acids. From germline, CDR1 is SGHTA and CDR2 FQGTGA. V dropped 5 bases and J dropped 2; count of bases not matched to a gene: 8. The CDR3 region is CASSKGTSGLTTDTQYF. The CDR3 DNA sequence: TGTGCCAGCAGCAAAGGGACTAGCGGGCTTACCACAGATACGCAGTATTTT.

The rearrangement links TRBV21-1 to TRBJ2-7; the DNA was not compared with TRBD2, the D call given in the table. TRBV21-1 is labeled a pseudogene. The CDR3 contains 16 residues. The CDR3 bases are TGTGCCAGCAGCAAAGAGGAAGGGGACTTCCCTTACGAGCAGTACGTC. Translation: CASSKEEGDFPYEQYV.

The chain has TRBV7-2 and TRBJ2-2; 14 bases are a match to TRBD2. Germline values: CDR1 SGHTA, CDR2 FQGNSA. V was clipped by 4 bases and J by 8 bases; unmatched bases: 3. CDR3 length: 15 amino acids. CDR3 region: CASSSTSGRGGELFF. The CDR3 bases are TGTGCCAGCAGCTCGACTAGCGGGAGGGGGGGGGAGCTGTTTTTT.

This clone was detected only a few times. The rearrangement uses TRBV30 and TRBJ2-1, with D unclear. Trimming pared 3 bases from V and 3 bases from J, leaving 6 bases between. CDR3 length: 12 amino acids. Germline V gene data show CDR1 as GTSNPN and CDR2 as SVGIG (reference sequence). This chain's CDR3 is CAWSPSYNEQFF. CDR3 coding DNA: TGTGCCTGGAGCCCCAGCTACAATGAGCAGTTCTTC.

The chain combines TRBV9 with TRBJ2-1; 12 positions match TRBD2. The trim removed 0 bases at V and 10 bases at J, leaving 5 bases unmatched. The germline V gene has CDR1 SGDLS and CDR2 YYNGEE. This CDR3 has 15 amino acids. CDR3: CASSVDQTSGGEQFF. The CDR3 DNA reads as TGTGCCAGCAGCGTAGATCAGACTAGCGGGGGCGAGCAGTTCTTC. The variable domain in full, completed from reference TRBV9 and TRBJ2-1, reads DSGVTQTPKHLITATGQRVTLRCSPRSGDLSVYWYQQSLDQGLQFLIQYYNGEERAKGNILERFSAQQFPDLHSELNLSSLELGDSALYFCASSVDQTSGGEQFFGPGTRLTVL.

The V gene is TRBV7-9, the J gene TRBJ2-5; 13 nucleotides line up with TRBD2. With V trimmed by 4 bases and J by 1 base, 12 bases remained unmatched. The germline gives CDR1 SEHNR, CDR2 FQNEAQ (reference sequence). The CDR3 spans 19 residues. CDR3 in amino acids: CASSSTTTTSGRVQETQYF. The CDR3 DNA reads as TGTGCCAGCAGCTCCACAACGACTACTAGCGGGAGGGTCCAAGAGACCCAGTACTTC.

This clone occurred a few times. The chain uses TRBV5-1 and TRBJ2-3, with 12 bases identical to TRBD2. This CDR3 contains 17 residues. From germline, CDR1 is SGHRS and CDR2 YFSETQ. J gave up 2 bases and V 3 bases, and 7 bases lay outside the gene matches. The CDR3 loop is CASSYDLAGGPTDTQYF. Written as DNA, the CDR3 is TGCGCCAGCAGCTATGACCTAGCGGGAGGGCCCACAGATACGCAGTATTTT.

This sequence joins TRBV29-1 and TRBJ2-1, with D uncertain. Trimming removed 4 bases at V and 0 bases at J, with 16 bases between. Germline V gene data show CDR1 as SQVTM and CDR2 as ANQGSEA. The CDR3 spans 16 residues. CDR3 protein: CSVVVTARSSYNEQFF. CDR3 sequence (DNA): TGCAGCGTTGTAGTAACGGCGCGGAGCTCCTACAATGAGCAGTTCTTC.

This sequence joins TRBV7-2 and TRBJ1-3; weak D call: TRBD1 (5 bases). The germline V gene has CDR1 SGHTA and CDR2 FQGNSA. Trimming took 2 bases from V and 2 from J, leaving 13 bases between them. The CDR3 consists of 16 residues. CDR3 nucleotide sequence: TGTGCCAGCAGCTTATATCTCAGGGAAGCTGGAAACACCATATATTTT. This gives the protein CASSLYLREAGNTIYF.

Turning to this clone: Other DNA sequences from this sample encode an identical CDR3 as well. V is TRBV6-5 and J is TRBJ1-3; D is undetermined. The germline CDR1 and CDR2 sequences are MNHEY and SVGAGI. This CDR3 spans 15 amino acids. Trimming took off 0 bases at V and 1 base at J, with 7 bases between the two ends. The CDR3 DNA follows: TGTGCCAGCAGTTACTCTGGAGGGTCTGGAAACACCATATATTTT. This codes for CASSYSGGSGNTIYF.

The sample holds one count of this clone. At one end the junction does not follow the germline gene, possibly because of a read error. This chain joins TRBV27 and TRBJ2-1; TRBD2 matches at 8 bases. This CDR3 has 15 amino acids. Per germline, CDR1 MNHEY and CDR2 SMNVEV (reference sequence). The CDR3 DNA follows: TGTGCCAGCAGTTTTAGTACTAGCGGTTACAGTGAGCAGTTCTTC. Encoded protein: CASSFSTSGYSEQFF.

In regard to this clone: Relative to the germline gene, one junction end is altered; a read error may explain this. The chain couples TRBV7-9 to TRBJ1-1; possible D gene TRBD1, 6 bases. This CDR3 region has 13 residues. Germline values: CDR1 SEHNR, CDR2 FQNEAQ (reference sequence). Here the CDR3 reads CSSSTRTDGEAFF. CDR3 nucleotide sequence: TGTTCCAGCAGCACCCGGACAGATGGAGAAGCTTTCTTT.

The chain is built from TRBV28 and TRBJ1-1; 10 bases fit TRBD1. The germline gives CDR1 MDHEN, CDR2 SYDVKM. V gave up 2 bases and J gave up 0 bases; unmatched junction bases: 12. This CDR3 comprises 19 residues. CDR3 DNA: TGTGCCAGCAGTTTACGTTTTTGGACAGGGGGTAGGATGAACACTGAAGCTTTCTTT. This translates into CASSLRFWTGGRMNTEAFF.

The chain employs TRBV19 and TRBJ2-3; 11 bases fit TRBD1. CDR3 size: 15 residues. Germline-derived CDR1 and CDR2 are LNHDA and SQIVND (reference sequence). V lost 3 bases and J lost 3; bases outside the gene matches: 2. The CDR3 region is CASSIGQGATDTQYF. As DNA, the CDR3 is TGTGCCAGTAGTATCGGACAGGGGGCAACAGATACGCAGTATTTT.

The chain carries TRBV7-3 and TRBJ1-4, with D tentatively TRBD1 (6 bases). The V gene lost 5 bases and the J gene lost 2 bases, with 15 bases spanning the gap. This CDR3 has 16 residues. The germline CDR1 and CDR2 sequences are SGHTA and FQGTGA. Here the CDR3 reads CASSPTGTPTNEKLFF. In nucleotides, the CDR3 is TGTGCCAGCAGCCCAACCGGGACACCTACTAATGAAAAACTGTTTTTT. Drawing the rest from reference TRBV7-3 and TRBJ1-4, the complete variable domain is GAGVSQTPSNKVTEKGKYVELRCDPISGHTALYWYRQSLGQGPEFLIYFQGTGAADDSGLPNDRFFAVRPEGSVSTLKIQRTERGDSAVYLCASSPTGTPTNEKLFFGSGTQLSVL.

This clone appeared a few times. This chain links TRBV5-1 with TRBJ2-7; 9 bases are shared with TRBD1. The CDR3 spans 15 residues. Trimming at V came to 3 bases and at J to 5 bases, leaving 9 bases not matched to a gene. CDR1 SGHRS and CDR2 YFSETQ come from the germline V gene. In DNA, the CDR3 is TGCGCCAGCAGCTCCGGGACAGGGTTTTTTCACGAGCAGTACGTC. Its translation is CASSSGTGFFHEQYV.

The rearrangement joins TRBV10-1 to TRBJ2-7; TRBD2 agrees at 14 bases. Germline values: CDR1 WNHNN, CDR2 SYGVQD (reference sequence). The CDR3 is made up of 13 amino acids. J was trimmed by 6 bases and V by 6 bases; bases with no gene match: 1. CDR3 loop: CASSGLAGGEQYV. CDR3 DNA: TGCGCCAGCAGCGGACTAGCGGGAGGCGAGCAGTACGTC.

The V and J genes are TRBV10-3 and TRBJ2-2, with TRBD2 matching over 12 bases. The junction had 9 bases not matched to a gene; V was cut back by 7 bases and J by 3 bases. Per germline, CDR1 ENHRY and CDR2 SYGVKD. The CDR3 sequence is 17 residues long. This CDR3 reads CAIMPGLAGLDTGELFF. DNA of the CDR3: TGTGCCATCATGCCGGGACTAGCGGGTTTAGACACCGGGGAGCTGTTTTTT.